Listed below are T cell receptor beta chains from one sample, sequenced in a study of T cells in localized non-small cell lung cancer. The data were produced by immunoSEQ multiplex PCR, yet TCRdb's version contains in-frame clones alone and is incomplete. The repertoire includes about 59,000 clones, approximately 91% of them detected once, and 15% to 20% sits in the top ten. Sequenced here: peripheral blood, sampled before any cancer treatment. These receptors originate from a man between 40 and 70 years old with stage I lung adenocarcinoma. The CDR3 runs from the conserved cysteine through the conserved F or W. D genes are given only for firm matches. The size entry is marked missing in some rows and otherwise reads once, few, many or a size class.

16 NA TRBJ1-3 TRBV7-8 NA TGTGCCAGCAGCTTAACCGGGGCGAGCTCTGGAAACACCATATATTTT CASSLTGASSGNTIYF
12 NA TRBJ2-1 TRBV4-1 NA TGCGCCAGCAGCCACCCCGGGAGCCGGAGGGTCTTC CASSHPGSRRVF
15 NA TRBJ2-7 TRBV5-8 TRBD1 TGTGCCAGCAGCGGGGGACAGAGTAGCTCCTACGAGCAGTACTTC CASSGGQSSSYEQYF
15 NA TRBJ2-3 TRBV7-7 NA TGTGCTAGCAGCTTAGGAGGGGCCAGCACAGATACGCAGTATTTT CASSLGGASTDTQYF
15 NA TRBJ2-1 TRBV7-9 NA TGTGCCAGCAGCTTAATCACCGACTCCTACAATGAGCAGTTCTTC CASSLITDSYNEQFF
15 once TRBJ1-3 TRBV7-9 NA TGTGCCAGCAGCTTAGGTGCCAACTCTGGAAACACCATATATTTT CASSLGANSGNTIYF
16 NA TRBJ2-7 TRBV7-2 TRBD2 TGTGCCAGCAGCCGTGAGGGGACTAGCGGGGGCTACGAGCAGTACTTC CASSREGTSGGYEQYF
14 NA TRBJ1-6 TRBV6-6 NA TGTGCCAGCAGACCACAGGGAGAGGGTTCACCCCTCCACTTT CASRPQGEGSPLHF
15 NA TRBJ2-1 TRBV4-1 NA TGCGCCAGCAGCCCCCGGGACCGTCCGCCGGGGGAGCAGTTCTTC CASSPRDRPPGEQFF
15 medium-sized TRBJ1-2 TRBV19 NA TGTGCCAGTAGTATATCAGAGAAAGGGGACTATGGCTACACCTTC CASSISEKGDYGYTF
13 NA TRBJ2-2 TRBV6-4 NA TGTGCCAGCAGTGACTCCGACACCGGGGAGCTGTTTTTT CASSDSDTGELFF
11 NA TRBJ1-2 TRBV6-5 NA TGTGCCAGCAGTTCGAAAAGAGGCTACACCTTC CASSSKRGYTF
15 once TRBJ2-1 TRBV27 NA TGTGCCAGCAACCAGGGAGATCCCTCCTACAATGAGCAGTTCTTC CASNQGDPSYNEQFF
13 NA TRBJ1-1 TRBV2 TRBD1 TGTGCCAGCAGCCTAGACAGGGGGCGGCAAGCTTTCTTT CASSLDRGRQAFF
22 NA TRBJ1-5 TRBV7-8 TRBD1 TGTGCCAGCAGCTTATTAAGGTACGGTGGACGGACAGGGGGATTAGCCGATCAGCCCCAGCATTTT CASSLLRYGGRTGGLADQPQHF
14 NA TRBJ1-5 TRBV28 NA TGTGCCAGCAGTTTGGGCGGACAGTATCAGCCCCAGCATTTT CASSLGGQYQPQHF
15 NA TRBJ2-7 TRBV4-3 TRBD2 TGCGCCAGCAGCCAGGTAGCGGGAGGCTCCTACGAGCAGTACTTC CASSQVAGGSYEQYF
16 NA TRBJ1-4 TRBV4-2 TRBD1 TGTGCCAGCAGCCAAGATCGGGGGACAGCTAATGAAAAACTGTTTTTT CASSQDRGTANEKLFF
17 NA TRBJ2-1 TRBV27 NA TGTGCCAGCAGTTTCCGAAGTAGCGGTATCTCCTACAATGAGCAGTTCTTC CASSFRSSGISYNEQFF
18 NA TRBJ1-6 TRBV6-1 NA TGTGCCAGCAGTGAAATTGCAGACAGCCACTCCTATAATTCACCCCTCCACTTT CASSEIADSHSYNSPLHF
16 NA TRBJ2-7 TRBV6-6 TRBD2 TGTGCCAGCAGTTACTCGAGAGTAGCGGGAGGAGTCGAGCAGTACTTC CASSYSRVAGGVEQYF
13 NA TRBJ1-5 TRBV10-2 NA TGCGCCAGCAGTGTCAGGGTCGATCAGCCCCAGCATTTT CASSVRVDQPQHF
13 once TRBJ1-1 TRBV6-5 NA TGTGCCAGCAGTTCCCGATTGAACACTGAAGCTTTCTTT CASSSRLNTEAFF
18 NA TRBJ2-1 TRBV7-9 TRBD2 TGTGCCAGCAGCCTACTGAGACTAGCGGGACCCCTCTCCGGTGAGCAGTTCTTC CASSLLRLAGPLSGEQFF
12 NA TRBJ1-5 TRBV19 NA TGTGCCAGTAGTAGCCCAGTTGGGCCCCAGCATTTT CASSSPVGPQHF
13 once TRBJ1-2 TRBV11-3 NA TGTGCCAGCAGCGGACGAGATCATTTTGGCTACACCTTC CASSGRDHFGYTF
15 NA TRBJ2-3 TRBV6-6 NA TGTGCCAGCAGTGACGGGATTCGCGGCGCAGATACGCAGTATTTT CASSDGIRGADTQYF
14 NA TRBJ2-7 TRBV7-2 NA TGTGCCAGCAGCTTAGCTAGCGGAACCTACGAGCAGTACTTC CASSLASGTYEQYF
12 once TRBJ2-1 TRBV2 TRBD2 TGTGCCGGGGGTTTAGCGGGAAATGAGCAGTTCTTC CAGGLAGNEQFF
15 NA TRBJ2-3 TRBV10-3 NA TGTGCCATCAGTGAAGTACTTAGGGGGTCCGATACGCAGTATTTT CAISEVLRGSDTQYF
15 NA TRBJ2-7 TRBV4-1 TRBD1 TGCGCCAGCAGCCAACGGACAGGGGGCATAGACGAGCAGTACTTC CASSQRTGGIDEQYF
15 NA TRBJ2-5 TRBV2 NA TGTGCCAGCAGTGAATCCGGGGCAGGGAAAGAGACCCAGTACTTC CASSESGAGKETQYF
18 NA TRBJ2-7 TRBV23-1 NA TGCGCCAGCAGTCAATCCCTGGCAGGCCCAAAAAACTCCTACGAGCAGTACTTC CASSQSLAGPKNSYEQYF
11 NA TRBJ2-5 TRBV5-4 NA TGTGCCAGCAGCCGAGACAAGACCCAGTACTTC CASSRDKTQYF
13 NA TRBJ2-4 TRBV6-1 NA TGTGCCAGCAGGTCAACCGACAGGAACATTCAGTACTTC CASRSTDRNIQYF
13 NA TRBJ2-5 TRBV5-4 NA TGTGCCAGCGAGGGGGGAGGCCAAGAGACCCAGTACTTC CASEGGGQETQYF
13 NA TRBJ2-7 TRBV2 NA TGTGCCAGCAGTGTCTTTAAACTCTACGAGCAGTACTTC CASSVFKLYEQYF
11 NA TRBJ2-1 TRBV7-9 NA TGTGCCAGCAGCTCCCAGATTAAGCAGTTCTTC CASSSQIKQFF
14 NA TRBJ2-5 TRBV7-2 NA TGTGCCAGCAGCTTTAAGGACCGTCCAGAGACCCAGTACTTC CASSFKDRPETQYF
13 NA TRBJ2-3 TRBV7-9 NA TGTGCCAGCAGCAAGGACGCCGCGGATACGCAGTATTTT CASSKDAADTQYF
13 NA TRBJ2-2 TRBV9 NA TGTGCCAGCACGAGACAGAACACCGGGGAGCTGTTTTTT CASTRQNTGELFF
14 NA TRBJ2-7 TRBV7-2 TRBD1 TGTGCCAGCAGCTTACGCAGGACAGGGGCGGAGCAGTACTTC CASSLRRTGAEQYF
16 NA TRBJ1-5 TRBV14 NA TGTGCCAGCAGCCCCTACGGGCAGGGAGGCAATCAGCCCCAGCATTTT CASSPYGQGGNQPQHF
14 NA TRBJ2-7 TRBV6-5 NA TGTGCCAGCAGTTACTCAAAAACAGGGAGCGAGCAGTACTTC CASSYSKTGSEQYF
15 NA TRBJ1-1 TRBV2 NA TGTGCCAGCACCGACTTGAGGCAGCTAAACACTGAAGCTTTCTTT CASTDLRQLNTEAFF
13 NA TRBJ1-1 TRBV14 NA TGTGCCAGCAGCCCAGGGTACGTGGCTGAAGCTTTCTTT CASSPGYVAEAFF
16 NA TRBJ1-4 TRBV6-5 NA TGTGCCAGCAGTTACTCGTCAGTCTTAAACAGTGAAAAACTGTTTTTT CASSYSSVLNSEKLFF
13 NA TRBJ2-7 TRBV27 TRBD1 TGTGCCAGCAGCCTCCGGGACAGCGGCGAGCAGTACTTC CASSLRDSGEQYF
15 few TRBJ2-3 TRBV19 NA TGTGCCAGTAGTGTAGAGCCTTGGGGCACAGATACGCAGTATTTT CASSVEPWGTDTQYF
16 NA TRBJ2-1 TRBV11-2 TRBD2 TGTGCCAGCAGCTTAGAGGTAGCGGGAGTTTACAATGAGCAGTTCTTC CASSLEVAGVYNEQFF
15 NA TRBJ2-1 TRBV28 TRBD2 TGTGCCAGCAGTTCCGGGGCTAGCGGGAGCAATGAGCAGTTCTTC CASSSGASGSNEQFF
15 NA TRBJ2-1 TRBV28 NA TGTGCCAGCAGACCCCCGGGACCCAAAGTGGGGGAGCAGTTCTTC CASRPPGPKVGEQFF
15 once TRBJ1-4 TRBV5-1 NA TGCGCCAGCAGCTTGGCACAGCGGCCTAATGAAAAACTGTTTTTT CASSLAQRPNEKLFF
13 NA TRBJ2-7 TRBV5-6 NA TGTGCCAGCAGCTTGGTCCCCACGGGCGAGCAGTACTTC CASSLVPTGEQYF
15 once TRBJ2-1 TRBV5-4 NA TGTGCCAGCCAAAGGGCCGGGAGCTCCTACAATGAGCAGTTCTTC CASQRAGSSYNEQFF
14 NA TRBJ1-1 TRBV28 NA TGTGCCAGCAGCACCCCGGGCGGGGCCACTGAAGCTTTCTTT CASSTPGGATEAFF
15 NA TRBJ1-5 TRBV18 NA TGTGCCAGCTCCCTGAGGGGCGGCCACAATCAGCCCCAGCATTTT CASSLRGGHNQPQHF
15 NA TRBJ1-2 TRBV11-3 NA TGTGCCAGCAGCTTACAGGGACCGCTACACTATGGCTACACCTTC CASSLQGPLHYGYTF